The clone carrying this T cell receptor beta chain showed up just a few times. Its antigen is still unknown. The source of the sample is a study of post-analysis software for immune sequencing data. For the study at large: Relapsing-remitting, secondary progressive and progressive-relapsing courses of multiple sclerosis were included. Study outcomes and limitations: There was significantly lower normalized Chao1 diversity in multiple sclerosis patients than in controls. TRBV segments more frequent in patients than in controls numbered five and included TRBV5-6, TRBV5-1 and TRBV20-1.

Germline loops: CDR1 SGDLS, CDR2 YYNGEE. The J segment lost 5 bases and the V segment lost 0 bases, leaving 5 bases of the junction unmatched. The CDR3 totals 16 residues. TCR beta cDNA libraries included unique molecular identifiers. From 1 to 10 million T cells, about 500,000 cDNA molecules were obtained. Using its own MiXCR run on the PCR reads, TCRdb lists one record per CDR3 protein. The data show fewer than 850,000 distinct CDR3 sequences, just under 30% seen once. Sequencing was performed on blood. V is TRBV9 and J is TRBJ2-7; 13 bases agree with TRBD2. The clonotype originates from a girl aged 5-17 years with multiple sclerosis. CDR3 in amino acids: CASSVGTSGSSHEQYF. CDR3 DNA: TGTGCCAGCAGCGTAGGGACTAGCGGGAGCAGCCACGAGCAGTACTTC.